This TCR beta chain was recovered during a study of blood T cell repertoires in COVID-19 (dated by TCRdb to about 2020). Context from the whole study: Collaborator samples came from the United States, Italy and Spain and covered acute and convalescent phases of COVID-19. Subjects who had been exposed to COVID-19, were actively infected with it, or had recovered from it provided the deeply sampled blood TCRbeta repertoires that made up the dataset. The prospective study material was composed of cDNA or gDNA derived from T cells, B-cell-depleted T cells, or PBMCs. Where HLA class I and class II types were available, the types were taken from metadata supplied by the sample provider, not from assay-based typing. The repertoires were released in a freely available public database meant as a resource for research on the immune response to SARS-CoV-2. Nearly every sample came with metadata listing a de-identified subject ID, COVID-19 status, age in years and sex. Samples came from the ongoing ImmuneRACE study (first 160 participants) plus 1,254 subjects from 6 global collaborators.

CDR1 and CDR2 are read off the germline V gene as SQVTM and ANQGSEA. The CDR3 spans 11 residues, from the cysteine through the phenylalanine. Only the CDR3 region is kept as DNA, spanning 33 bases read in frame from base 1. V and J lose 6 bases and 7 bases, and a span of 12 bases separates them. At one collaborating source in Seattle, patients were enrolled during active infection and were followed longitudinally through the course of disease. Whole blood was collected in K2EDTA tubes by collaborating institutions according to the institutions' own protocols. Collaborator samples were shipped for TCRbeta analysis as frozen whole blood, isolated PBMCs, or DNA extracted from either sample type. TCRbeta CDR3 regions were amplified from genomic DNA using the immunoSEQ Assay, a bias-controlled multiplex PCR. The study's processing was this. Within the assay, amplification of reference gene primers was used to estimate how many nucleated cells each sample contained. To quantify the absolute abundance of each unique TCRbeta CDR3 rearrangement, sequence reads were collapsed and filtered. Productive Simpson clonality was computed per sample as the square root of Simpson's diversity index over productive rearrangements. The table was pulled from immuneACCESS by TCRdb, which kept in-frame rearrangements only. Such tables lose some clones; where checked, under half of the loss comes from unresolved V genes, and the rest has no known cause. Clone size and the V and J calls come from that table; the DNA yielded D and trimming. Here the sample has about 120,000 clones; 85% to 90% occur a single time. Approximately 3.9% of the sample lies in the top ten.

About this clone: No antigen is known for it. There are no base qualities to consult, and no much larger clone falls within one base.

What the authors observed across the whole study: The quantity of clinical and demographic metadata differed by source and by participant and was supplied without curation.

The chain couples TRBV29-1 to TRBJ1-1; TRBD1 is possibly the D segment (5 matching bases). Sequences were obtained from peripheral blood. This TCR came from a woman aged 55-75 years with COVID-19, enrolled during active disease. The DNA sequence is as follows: TGCAGCGTAGACAGAGGCGGTGAAGCTTTCTTT. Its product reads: CSVDRGGEAFF.